This entry concerns a single T cell receptor beta chain. This clone has a single count. Its antigen is unknown. One base away there is no much larger clone; base qualities are not given. This specimen's time point label, interpreted: about 28 days (+/-7) after the second vaccine dose. AZD1222 recipients given second doses at about 4 weeks or at about 12 weeks were pooled, since spike-specific TCR depth and breadth were not found to differ between the two schedules. Vaccinee samples came from UK trials COV001 and COV002, including a single-blind randomized controlled phase 2/3 trial of AZD1222 (ChAdOx1 nCoV-19) in healthy adults. For TCRbeta chain sequencing, PBMC samples were collected from trial participants at day 0 and at day 28 after the second dose. The CDR3 regions of human TCRbeta chains were analyzed by immunosequencing. The source study handled its data this way. Repertoire TCRs were matched against a reference library of SARS-CoV-2-specific TCRs generated with the MIRA antigen-specificity platform. Breadth meant the fraction of unique TCRs that were SARS-CoV-2-associated, whereas depth meant the fraction of total T cells that were SARS-CoV-2-associated. Using the MIRA data, every spike-specific TCR was mapped to the spike region that the TCR reacted to and assigned to either a CD4 or a CD8 class. Log10-transformed breadth and depth values were compared by one-way ANOVA with Sidak's multiple comparisons tests. TCRdb took over this immuneACCESS table, retaining in-frame rearrangements with V and J assigned. Such tables are incomplete; in checked studies, under half of the missing clones stem from an unresolved V gene, and the remainder is unexplained. V, J and clone size were drawn from that table, and D and trimming were deduced from the DNA. The table for this sample lists about 270,000 clones; 94% of them were counted only once. The ten largest clones represent 0.5% to 0.7% of the sample.

The data belong to a study of T cell responses to AZD1222 COVID-19 vaccine (dated by TCRdb to the early 2020s). In terms of the full investigation: A total of approximately 230 trial participants underwent TCR sequencing, of whom approximately 210 received two doses of AZD1222 and roughly 25 received two doses of the MenACWY control vaccine. Enrollment into the trials was organized by age into subgroups of 18-55, 56-69 and 70-plus years, and those subgroups contained approximately 150, 30 and 60 TCR-sequenced participants, respectively. Broader findings and caveats from the paper: Reportedly, close to half of the unique spike-specific TCRs recognized epitopes lying outside the regions that are mutated in the B.1.351 and B.1.1.7 variants. Only five to seven AZD1222 recipients were SARS-CoV-2 seropositive at baseline, limiting conclusions about previously exposed vaccinees. In the small 56-69-year group, the increase in depth fell short of significance, most likely because of low power. Participants were mostly white British and included more females than males, and it was suggested by the authors that clonal diversity may have been underestimated. A significant rise in spike-specific TCR breadth and depth was observed after two AZD1222 doses relative to day 0 and relative to MenACWY recipients. Vaccine-associated CD4 TCRs spanned the whole spike protein, with dominant responses in regions 160-218 and 743-854. Because no day 14 peak-response samples were available, the repertoires could be characterized only after the peak T cell response.

CDR1 and CDR2 were assigned from the germline V gene as SGHTA and FQGNSA. Here V drops 4 bases and J drops 6 bases, and the junction holds 4 bases not matched to any gene. The CDR3 starts with the cysteine, ends with the phenylalanine, and has 14 residues. Only the CDR3 region is kept as DNA, spanning 42 bases read in frame from base 1. The chain joins TRBV7-2 to TRBJ2-2; 8 bases in the middle match TRBD1. The sample consisted of peripheral blood, taken 28 days after the second AZD1222 dose. The receptor was derived from an adult who received the AZD1222 COVID-19 vaccine. The DNA sequence is given as TGTGCCAGCAGCTCACAGGGGGACGCCGGGGAGCTGTTTTTT. The resulting protein is CASSSQGDAGELFF.